Each of the 27 T cell receptor beta chains below was sequenced from the same sample in a study of blood T cell repertoires in COVID-19. TCRdb keeps only in-frame clones here, not all; method: immunoSEQ multiplex PCR. The sample has over 150,000 clones, 87% seen once. Sequenced: PBMCs or T cells enriched from blood (not recorded which). The origin of the receptors is a woman aged 30 to 39 who had recovered from COVID-19.

This rearrangement joins TRBV10-3 to TRBJ1-1; TRBD1 matches 9 bases. The junction had 3 bases not matched to a gene; V was cut back by 6 bases and J by 1 base. The CDR3 loop spans 14 amino acids. Looked up from germline, CDR1 is ENHRY and CDR2 is SYGVKD. The CDR3 DNA reads as TGTGCCATCAGAGGACAGGGGTCGAACACTGAAGCTTTCTTT. Translated: CAIRGQGSNTEAFF.

The chain has TRBV7-3 and TRBJ2-1; D is ambiguous. The CDR3 spans 14 residues. Trimming shortened V by 6 bases and J by 8 bases, and 17 bases separated the two germline ends. Germline-derived CDR1 and CDR2 are SGHTA and FQGTGA. The CDR3 DNA sequence: TGTGCCAGCAGAAAAACGTTCGGTTCCGATGAGCAGTTCTTC. It encodes CASRKTFGSDEQFF.

The genes are TRBV15 and TRBJ2-1; maybe TRBD2 (5 bases). Trimming stripped 6 bases from V and 4 bases from J, with 13 bases between. The CDR3 runs to 14 residues. The germline gives CDR1 LNHNV, CDR2 YYDKDF (reference sequence). CDR3 sequence reads: CATSNSGMYNEQFF. CDR3 bases: TGTGCCACCAGTAACTCCGGGATGTACAATGAGCAGTTCTTC.

The chain carries TRBV19 and TRBJ2-5, with D tentatively TRBD1 (6 bases). The V gene lost 4 bases and the J gene lost 1 base, with 10 bases spanning the gap. This CDR3 region has 14 residues. The germline V gene has CDR1 LNHDA and CDR2 SQIVND (reference sequence). The CDR3 region is CASSTRGFQETQYF. The CDR3 DNA follows: TGTGCCAGTAGTACTAGGGGGTTCCAAGAGACCCAGTACTTC.

The V and J genes are TRBV2 and TRBJ1-5; a weak D match, TRBD1 (5 bases). Trimming stripped 3 bases from V and 11 bases from J, with 8 bases between. The germline V gene encodes CDR1 SNHLY and CDR2 FYNNEI. This CDR3 spans 11 amino acids. CDR3 bases: TGTGCCAGCAGTGAGGGGCCATCCCAGCATTTT. As protein: CASSEGPSQHF.

This rearrangement joins TRBV7-2 to TRBJ2-1; D not resolved. V gave up 1 base and J gave up 6 bases, with 25 bases separating them. The germline gives CDR1 SGHTA, CDR2 FQGNSA. This CDR3 contains 19 residues. CDR3 DNA: TGTGCCAGCAGCTTAGTAGAGGTATTTACTCTTCCGACGTTCAATGAGCAGTTCTTC. Translation: CASSLVEVFTLPTFNEQFF.

The chain carries TRBV27 and TRBJ1-5; 9 positions match TRBD1. The germline V gene encodes CDR1 MNHEY and CDR2 SMNVEV (reference sequence). After removal of 6 bases from V and 4 bases from J, the junction contained 10 bases not matched to a gene. The CDR3 sequence is 16 residues long. This CDR3 reads CASRVDRDRANQPQHF. The CDR3 coding sequence is TGTGCCAGCAGGGTGGACAGGGACAGGGCAAATCAGCCCCAGCATTTT.

This rearrangement joins TRBV18 to TRBJ2-1; TRBD1 agrees at 10 bases. The junction had 3 bases not matched to a gene; V was cut back by 6 bases and J by 4 bases. The CDR3 is 14 amino acids. The germline V gene has CDR1 KGHSH and CDR2 LQKENI. The CDR3 region has the DNA TGTGCCAGCTCTGGGGGACAGGGGTACAATGAGCAGTTCTTC. Translating gives CASSGGQGYNEQFF.

This chain joins TRBV6-5 and TRBJ2-1, with 7 bases matching TRBD1. This CDR3 contains 15 residues. Germline V CDR1 and CDR2: MNHEY, SVGAGI. V gave up 6 bases and J gave up 4 bases; unmatched junction bases: 9. CDR3 in DNA: TGTGCCAGCAGACCCGGGACAGATGTTTACAATGAGCAGTTCTTC. Translated, it gives CASRPGTDVYNEQFF.

The V and J genes are TRBV24-1 and TRBJ1-1; D is unclear. This CDR3 is 13 amino acids long. The V end was cut by 5 bases, the J end by 6 bases, with 12 bases between. Looked up from germline, CDR1 is KGHDR and CDR2 is SFDVKD. CDR3 residues: CATSGTPPAEAFF. CDR3 in DNA: TGTGCCACCAGTGGAACCCCTCCGGCTGAAGCTTTCTTT.

The V and J genes are TRBV6-5 and TRBJ1-1, with 8 positions matching TRBD1. This CDR3 is built from 15 residues. Germline V gene lookup returns CDR1 MNHEY and CDR2 SVGAGI. Germline trimming cut 5 bases from V and 1 base from J; bases unmatched to any gene: 6. The CDR3 nucleotides are TGTGCCAGCAGTCCCGCGGACAGGGCGAACACTGAAGCTTTCTTT. Protein sequence: CASSPADRANTEAFF.

The chain employs TRBV18 and TRBJ1-1, with D possibly TRBD1 on 5 matching bases. The CDR3 is made up of 15 amino acids. V lost 3 bases to trimming and J lost 1 base, with 12 bases between them. Germline lookup yields CDR1 KGHSH and CDR2 LQKENI. The chain's CDR3 is CASSPSRVQNTEAFF. The CDR3 DNA reads TGTGCCAGCTCACCGTCCAGGGTGCAGAACACTGAAGCTTTCTTT.

The V gene is TRBV7-8, the J gene TRBJ1-6, with D uncertain. Trimming removed 0 bases from V and 0 bases from J, with 9 bases in between. The CDR3 is 17 residues long. Germline lookup yields CDR1 SGHVS and CDR2 FQNEAQ. CDR3 bases: TGTGCCAGCAGCTTAGCGCTTACAAGCTCCTATAATTCACCCCTCCACTTT. Its protein product is CASSLALTSSYNSPLHF.

This chain links TRBV7-9 with TRBJ2-3; 9 nucleotides match TRBD1. The CDR3 runs 17 residues. Looked up from germline, CDR1 is SEHNR and CDR2 is FQNEAQ (reference sequence). V gave up 3 bases and J gave up 8 bases; unmatched junction bases: 15. Here the CDR3 DNA reads TGTGCCAGCAGCTTGTTTCCGGACAGGGGCCGCAGTGGTACGCAGTATTTT. Encoded protein: CASSLFPDRGRSGTQYF.

V and J are TRBV11-3 and TRBJ2-1, with 9 nucleotides matching TRBD2. The CDR3 has 16 residues. V dropped 5 bases and J dropped 4; count of bases not matched to a gene: 9. Germline V gives CDR1 SGHNT, CDR2 YENEEA. CDR3 sequence reads: CASSQTAGGRYNEQFF. CDR3 coding DNA: TGTGCCAGCAGCCAAACAGCGGGGGGAAGATACAATGAGCAGTTCTTC.

The chain links TRBV19 to TRBJ2-5; D possibly corresponds to TRBD1 (6 bases). CDR1 is LNHDA, CDR2 SQIVND, per germline (reference sequence). This CDR3 contains 14 residues. Trimming removed 4 bases at V and 3 bases at J, with 12 bases between. The CDR3 sequence: CASSKLRTEETQYF. CDR3 sequence (DNA): TGTGCCAGTAGTAAGTTAAGGACAGAAGAGACCCAGTACTTC.

About this clone: Other DNA sequences in the same sample also yield this CDR3. The rearrangement uses TRBV24-1 and TRBJ1-1; D possibly corresponds to TRBD1 (5 bases). The germline CDR1 and CDR2 sequences are KGHDR and SFDVKD. The V gene lost 5 bases and the J gene lost 2 bases, with 8 bases spanning the gap. This CDR3 is built from 13 residues. The CDR3 region is CATSVGGNTEAFF. The DNA of the CDR3 is TGTGCCACCAGTGTCGGGGGAAACACTGAAGCTTTCTTT.

The chain carries TRBV9 and TRBJ2-1; D is ambiguous. In germline, CDR1 is SGDLS, CDR2 YYNGEE. V was cut by 0 bases and J by 0 bases, with 4 bases left in between. There are 14 residues in the CDR3. CDR3 DNA: TGTGCCAGCAGCGTAGATCGCTCCTACAATGAGCAGTTCTTC. It encodes CASSVDRSYNEQFF.

The rearrangement links TRBV28 to TRBJ2-7; TRBD2 matches at 8 bases. This CDR3 has 14 residues. J was trimmed by 3 bases and V by 5 bases; bases with no gene match: 6. Germline CDR1 reads MDHEN; CDR2 reads SYDVKM. CDR3 amino acids: CASSAAGGYYEQYF. The DNA for the CDR3 is TGTGCCAGCAGTGCCGCGGGAGGTTACTACGAGCAGTACTTC.

This clone was picked up one time. The chain links TRBV11-1 to TRBJ2-1; a weak D match, TRBD2 (7 bases). V was shortened by 7 bases and J by 2 bases, with 9 bases between the two germline ends. The CDR3 has 13 amino acids. The V gene's germline CDR1 is SGHAT and CDR2 FQDESV (reference sequence). The CDR3 sequence is CASTGGAYNEQFF. In DNA, the CDR3 is TGTGCCAGCACGGGGGGCGCCTACAATGAGCAGTTCTTC.

CDR3 coding DNA: TGTGCCAGCTCACCCCGACAGGGGGCTGACTATGGCTACACCTTC. Amino acids: CASSPRQGADYGYTF. J is TRBJ1-2 and V is TRBV18; TRBD1 agrees at 10 bases. Unmatched junction bases numbered 4, after V lost 3 bases and J lost 3 bases. The CDR3 is 15 amino acids. The germline CDR1 and CDR2 sequences are KGHSH and LQKENI.

This sequence joins TRBV2 and TRBJ2-5; 8 nucleotides align to TRBD2. V gave up 4 bases and J gave up 10 bases; unmatched junction bases: 8. CDR3 length equals 13 residues. Germline V gene sequence: CDR1 SNHLY, CDR2 FYNNEI. This CDR3 reads CASSGGSGVVQYF. In DNA form, the CDR3 reads TGTGCCAGCAGTGGTGGTAGCGGGGTCGTCCAGTACTTC.

The genes are TRBV6-1 and TRBJ2-4, with no clear D. Germline CDR1 MNHNS, CDR2 SASEGT. This CDR3 is built from 12 residues. V was clipped by 3 bases and J by 6 bases, with 6 bases between them. CDR3 protein: CASSDRRNIQYF. The DNA of the CDR3 is TGTGCCAGCAGTGATAGGAGAAACATTCAGTACTTC.

This clone has ten or more counts. The chain has TRBV9 and TRBJ2-3; 7 nucleotides match TRBD2. Germline V gene data show CDR1 as SGDLS and CDR2 as YYNGEE. This CDR3 is 16 amino acids long. With V trimmed by 0 bases and J by 5 bases, 9 bases remained unmatched. CDR3 sequence (DNA): TGTGCCAGCAGCGTAGGGACTAGTCAGTTGGGAGATACGCAGTATTTT. Its translation is CASSVGTSQLGDTQYF.

The CDR3 loop reads CASSPGQYLANYGYTF. The CDR3 DNA is TGCGCCAGCAGCCCGGGACAGTACTTAGCTAACTATGGCTACACCTTC. V usage is TRBV5-1 and J usage is TRBJ1-2, with 7 bases identical to TRBD1. The CDR3 loop spans 16 amino acids. The V segment lost 4 bases and the J segment 0 bases; nucleotides outside the gene matches: 9. From germline, CDR1 is SGHRS and CDR2 YFSETQ.

This clone was observed a handful of times. The rearrangement joins TRBV21-1 to TRBJ2-3; the table's D call, TRBD2, was not checked against the DNA. TRBV21-1 is given as a pseudogene. This CDR3 is built from 19 residues. The CDR3 sequence: CASSEAGLASFSFTDTQYF. In nucleotides, the CDR3 is TGTGCCAGCAGCGAGGCTGGACTAGCGTCCTTCTCTTTCACAGATACGCAGTATTTT.

The chain combines TRBV13 with TRBJ1-3; D is undetermined. Trimming stripped 0 bases from V and 2 bases from J, with 5 bases between. The CDR3 consists of 14 residues. CDR1 is PRHDT and CDR2 is FYEKMQ in the germline V gene (reference sequence). The CDR3 region has the DNA TGTGCCAGCAGCTTAGGGTCCGCTGGAAACACCATATATTTT. This translates into CASSLGSAGNTIYF.